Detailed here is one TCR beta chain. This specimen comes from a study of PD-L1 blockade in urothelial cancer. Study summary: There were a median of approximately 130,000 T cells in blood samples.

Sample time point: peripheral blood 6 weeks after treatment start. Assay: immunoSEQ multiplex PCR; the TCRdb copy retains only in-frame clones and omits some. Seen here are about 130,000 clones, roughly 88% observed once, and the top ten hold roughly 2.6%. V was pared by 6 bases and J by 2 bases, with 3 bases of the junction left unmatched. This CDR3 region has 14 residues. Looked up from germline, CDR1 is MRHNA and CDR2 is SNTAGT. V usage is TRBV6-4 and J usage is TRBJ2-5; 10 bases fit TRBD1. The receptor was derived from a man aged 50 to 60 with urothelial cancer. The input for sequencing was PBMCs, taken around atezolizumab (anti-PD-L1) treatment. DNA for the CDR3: TGTGCCAGCAGGGAGGACAGGGGGCAAGAGACCCAGTACTTC. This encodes CASREDRGQETQYF.